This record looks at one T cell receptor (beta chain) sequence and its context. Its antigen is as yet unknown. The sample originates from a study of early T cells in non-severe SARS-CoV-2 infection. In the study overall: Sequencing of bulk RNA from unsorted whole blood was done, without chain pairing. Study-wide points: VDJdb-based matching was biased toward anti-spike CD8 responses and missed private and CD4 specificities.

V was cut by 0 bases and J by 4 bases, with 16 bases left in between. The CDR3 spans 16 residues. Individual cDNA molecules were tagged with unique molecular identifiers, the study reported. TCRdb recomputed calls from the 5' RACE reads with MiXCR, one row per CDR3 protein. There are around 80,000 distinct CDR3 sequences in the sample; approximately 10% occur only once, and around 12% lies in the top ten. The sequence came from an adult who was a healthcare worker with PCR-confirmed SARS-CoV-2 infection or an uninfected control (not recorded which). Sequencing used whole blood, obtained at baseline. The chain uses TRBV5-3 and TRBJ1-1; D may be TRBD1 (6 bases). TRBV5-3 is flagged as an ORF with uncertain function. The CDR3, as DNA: TGTGCCAGAAGCTTGGGACCCACAGGGCTGAGCACTGAAGCTTTCTTT. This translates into CARSLGPTGLSTEAFF.